The clone carrying this T cell receptor (beta chain) was detected once. The data belong to a study of blood T cell repertoires in COVID-19. At the level of the study: From the United States, Italy and Spain came samples of acute and convalescent COVID-19. Sources were T cells, B-cell-depleted T cells, or PBMCs; the material itself was cDNA or gDNA.

Per the authors' pipeline: Estimates of nucleated cell counts were drawn from the amplification of reference gene primers. Method: immunoSEQ multiplex PCR; TCRdb's copy keeps in-frame clones and lacks some. From that table come the V and J calls and clone size; the DNA was used to work out D and trimming. Among 350,000 or so clones, over 85% were seen once, and the ten largest hold about 3.9%. This CDR3 spans 13 amino acids. Deletions cut 8 bases from V and 4 bases from J, with 12 bases between. The germline V gene encodes CDR1 SNHLY and CDR2 FYNNEI. The origin of this receptor is an older woman with COVID-19, enrolled during active disease. The chain joins TRBV2 to TRBJ1-5, with a possible D match to TRBD1 (5 bases). Sequencing was performed on peripheral blood. CDR3 sequence reads: CASHDSPNQPQHF. CDR3 nucleotide sequence: TGTGCCAGCCACGACAGCCCTAATCAGCCCCAGCATTTT.